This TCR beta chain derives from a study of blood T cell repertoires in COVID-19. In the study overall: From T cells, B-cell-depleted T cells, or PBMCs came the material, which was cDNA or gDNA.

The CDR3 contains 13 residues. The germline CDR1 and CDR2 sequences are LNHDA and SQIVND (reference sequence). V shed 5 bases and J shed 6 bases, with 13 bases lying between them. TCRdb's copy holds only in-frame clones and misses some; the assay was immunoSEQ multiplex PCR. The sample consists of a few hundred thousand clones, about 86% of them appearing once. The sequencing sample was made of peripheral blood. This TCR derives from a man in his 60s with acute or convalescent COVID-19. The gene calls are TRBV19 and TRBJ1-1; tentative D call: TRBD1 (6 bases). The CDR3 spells CASSATGWPEAFF. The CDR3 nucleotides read TGTGCCAGTAGTGCCACAGGGTGGCCTGAAGCTTTCTTT.